This T cell receptor (beta chain) stems from a study of shared clonotypes between healthy human individuals. Study results and limitations: Naive subsets generally had larger estimated richness than memory subsets.

The germline V gene has CDR1 LGHNA and CDR2 YNFKEQ. Trimming removed 4 bases from V and 7 bases from J, with 17 bases in between. CDR3 length equals 15 residues. Worth noting for this clone: Antigen: not known.

Measured with immunoSEQ multiplex PCR; TCRdb has only the in-frame clones, and not every one. This sample has fewer than 850,000 clones, with 72% found just once. The sequence derives from a young woman in good health. The chain employs TRBV4-2 and TRBJ1-5, with D tentatively TRBD1 (5 bases). Material for sequencing was memory CD4+ T cells sorted from blood. The subset denotes: CD45RA-negative fraction. CDR3 DNA sequence: TGTGCCAGCAGCCGCGAGGCGGGGGAAGTGCAGCCCCAGCATTTT. Protein product: CASSREAGEVQPQHF.